The present TCR beta chain was sequenced within a study of human T cells and chemical hapten exposure. This sample's time point: pre-sensitization, week 0. Indicated treatment: therapeutic diphenylcyclopropenone sensitization with weekly scalp DPC. The germline V gene encodes CDR1 MNHEY and CDR2 SVGAGI. V was trimmed by 6 bases and J by 0 bases, leaving 9 bases between them. The CDR3 spans 13 residues. TCRdb reanalysed the RACE reads using MiXCR and keeps one entry per CDR3 protein. The profile shows around 300,000 distinct CDR3 sequences, approximately 7.5% of them singletons. The chain recombines TRBV6-5 with TRBJ2-7, with a possible D match to TRBD1 (5 bases). This material consisted of whole blood, taken in connection with sensitization to the hapten diphenylcyclopropenone (DPC). The sequence derives from a man in his late teens or twenties with alopecia areata. Some clones in this sample may be carry-over from other donors' samples. The CDR3 DNA sequence: TGTGCCAGCAGGACGACAGCCTCCTACGAGCAGTACTTC. It specifies CASRTTASYEQYF.